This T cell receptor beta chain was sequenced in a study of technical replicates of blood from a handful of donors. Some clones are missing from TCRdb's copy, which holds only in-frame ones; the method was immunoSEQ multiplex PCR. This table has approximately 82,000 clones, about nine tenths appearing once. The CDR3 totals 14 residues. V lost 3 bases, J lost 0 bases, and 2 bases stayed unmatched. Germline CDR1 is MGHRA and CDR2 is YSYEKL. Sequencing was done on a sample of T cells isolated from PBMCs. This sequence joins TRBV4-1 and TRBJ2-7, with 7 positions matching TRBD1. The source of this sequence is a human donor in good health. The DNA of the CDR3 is TGCGCCAGCAGCCAGACAGGGAGCTCCTACGAGCAGTACTTC. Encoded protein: CASSQTGSSYEQYF.